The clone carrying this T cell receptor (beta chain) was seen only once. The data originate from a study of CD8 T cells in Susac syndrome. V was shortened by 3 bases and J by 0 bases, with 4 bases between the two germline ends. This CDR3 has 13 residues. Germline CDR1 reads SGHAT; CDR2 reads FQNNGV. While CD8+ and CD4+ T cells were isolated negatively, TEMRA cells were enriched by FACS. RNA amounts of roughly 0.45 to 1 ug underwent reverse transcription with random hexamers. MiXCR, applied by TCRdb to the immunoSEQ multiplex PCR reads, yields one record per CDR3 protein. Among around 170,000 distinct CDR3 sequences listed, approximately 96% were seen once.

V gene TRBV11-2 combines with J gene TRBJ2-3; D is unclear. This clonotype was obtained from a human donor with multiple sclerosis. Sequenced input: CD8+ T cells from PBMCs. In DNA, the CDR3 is TGTGCCAGCAGCTTCTTTAGCACAGATACGCAGTATTTT. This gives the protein CASSFFSTDTQYF.